This T cell receptor (beta chain) originates from a study of early T cells in non-severe SARS-CoV-2 infection. Study details: The sequenced material was bulk RNA from unsorted whole blood, and its chains were unpaired.

TCRdb analysed the 5' RACE reads with MiXCR anew, one entry per CDR3 protein. The sample contains about 22,000 distinct CDR3 sequences, about 4% of which appear only once. This CDR3 is built from 14 residues. Trimming removed 2 bases from V and 7 bases from J; junction bases left unmatched: 5. Germline V CDR1 and CDR2: SEHNR, FQNEAQ (reference sequence). The sample consisted of whole blood. The sequence was obtained from an adult who was a healthcare worker with PCR-confirmed SARS-CoV-2 infection or an uninfected control (not recorded which). V usage is TRBV7-9 and J usage is TRBJ2-1, with TRBD2 identical over 7 bases. CDR3 sequence (DNA): TGTGCCAGCAGCTTAAGCGGGGCGGGAAATGAGCAGTTCTTC. Translating it yields CASSLSGAGNEQFF.